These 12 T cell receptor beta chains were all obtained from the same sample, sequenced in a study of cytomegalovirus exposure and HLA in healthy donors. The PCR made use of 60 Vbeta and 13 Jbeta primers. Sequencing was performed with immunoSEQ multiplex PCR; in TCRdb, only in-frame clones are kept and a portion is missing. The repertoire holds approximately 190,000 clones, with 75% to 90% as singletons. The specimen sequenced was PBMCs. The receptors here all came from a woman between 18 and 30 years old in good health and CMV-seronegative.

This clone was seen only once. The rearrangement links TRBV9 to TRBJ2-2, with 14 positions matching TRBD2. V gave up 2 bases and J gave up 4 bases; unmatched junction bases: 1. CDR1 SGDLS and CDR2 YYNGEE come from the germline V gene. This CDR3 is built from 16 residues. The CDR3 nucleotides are TGTGCCAGCAGCGTCGGGACTAGCGGGGGCACCGGGGAGCTGTTTTTT. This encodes CASSVGTSGGTGELFF.

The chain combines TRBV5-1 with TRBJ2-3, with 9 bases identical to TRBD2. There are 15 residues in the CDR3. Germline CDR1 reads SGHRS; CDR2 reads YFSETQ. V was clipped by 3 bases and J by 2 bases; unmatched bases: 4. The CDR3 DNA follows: TGCGCCAGCAGCTCCCTAGCGGGATACACAGATACGCAGTATTTT. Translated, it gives CASSSLAGYTDTQYF.

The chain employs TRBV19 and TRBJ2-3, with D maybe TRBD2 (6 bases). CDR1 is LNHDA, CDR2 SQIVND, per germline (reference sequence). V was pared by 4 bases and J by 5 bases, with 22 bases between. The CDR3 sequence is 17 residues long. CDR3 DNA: TGTGCCAGTAGTAGGGGGGTTGGCCGTTCATTGATAGATACGCAGTATTTT. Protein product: CASSRGVGRSLIDTQYF.

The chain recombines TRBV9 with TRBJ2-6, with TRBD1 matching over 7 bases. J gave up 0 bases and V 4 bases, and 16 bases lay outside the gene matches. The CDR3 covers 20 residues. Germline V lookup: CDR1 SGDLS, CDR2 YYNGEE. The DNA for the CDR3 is TGTGCCAGCAGCTCCCGATCCGCCGGGACAGCGTACTCTGGGGCCAACGTCCTGACTTTC. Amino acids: CASSSRSAGTAYSGANVLTF.

This chain's CDR3 is CAISELGGVEAFF. CDR3 nucleotides: TGTGCCATCAGTGAGTTAGGGGGGGTTGAAGCTTTCTTT. The chain is built from TRBV10-3 and TRBJ1-1; TRBD1 is a possible D gene (6 bases). Trimming shortened V by 1 base and J by 7 bases, and 10 bases separated the two germline ends. The CDR3 extends over 13 amino acids. Germline V CDR1 and CDR2: ENHRY, SYGVKD.

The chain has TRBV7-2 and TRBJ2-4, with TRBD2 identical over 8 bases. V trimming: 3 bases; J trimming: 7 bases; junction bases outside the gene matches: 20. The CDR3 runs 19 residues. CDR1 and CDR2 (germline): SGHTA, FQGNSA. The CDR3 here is CASSFTPFLSGSGPNIQYF. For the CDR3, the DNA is TGTGCCAGCAGCTTTACTCCATTCCTAAGCGGGAGTGGGCCGAACATTCAGTACTTC.

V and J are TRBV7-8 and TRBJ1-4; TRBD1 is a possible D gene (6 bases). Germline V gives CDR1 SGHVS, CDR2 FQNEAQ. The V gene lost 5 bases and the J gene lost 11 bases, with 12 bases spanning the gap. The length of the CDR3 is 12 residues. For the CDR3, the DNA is TGTGCCAGCAGCCAGGGGTTGAGCAAACTGTTTTTT. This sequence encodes CASSQGLSKLFF.

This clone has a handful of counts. This chain's CDR3 is CASSLTPGGNTDTQYF. The CDR3 DNA is TGTGCCAGCAGCTTAACGCCTGGCGGGAACACAGATACGCAGTATTTT. The chain carries TRBV7-3 and TRBJ2-3; D is perhaps TRBD2 (6 bases). This CDR3 has 16 amino acids. V shed 0 bases and J shed 2 bases, with 12 bases lying between them. The germline V gene encodes CDR1 SGHTA and CDR2 FQGTGA.

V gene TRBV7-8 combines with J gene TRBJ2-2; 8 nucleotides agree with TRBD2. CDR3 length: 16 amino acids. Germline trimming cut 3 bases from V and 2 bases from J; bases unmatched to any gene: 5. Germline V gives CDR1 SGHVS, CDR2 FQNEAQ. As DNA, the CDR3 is TGTGCCAGCAGCTTGATAGCGGGACTCAACACCGGGGAGCTGTTTTTT. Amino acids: CASSLIAGLNTGELFF.

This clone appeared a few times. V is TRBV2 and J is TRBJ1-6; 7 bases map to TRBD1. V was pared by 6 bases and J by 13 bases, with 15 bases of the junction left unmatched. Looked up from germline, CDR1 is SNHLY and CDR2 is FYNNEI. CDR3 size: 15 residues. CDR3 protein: CASRDRSGQIYPLHF. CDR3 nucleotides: TGTGCCAGCAGAGACCGTTCGGGACAGATTTATCCCCTCCACTTT.

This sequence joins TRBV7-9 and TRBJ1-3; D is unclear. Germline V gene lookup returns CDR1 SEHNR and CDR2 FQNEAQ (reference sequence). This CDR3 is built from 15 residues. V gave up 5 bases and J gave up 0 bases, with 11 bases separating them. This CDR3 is CASSPAVISGNTIYF. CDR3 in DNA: TGTGCCAGCAGCCCCGCAGTAATCTCTGGAAACACCATATATTTT.

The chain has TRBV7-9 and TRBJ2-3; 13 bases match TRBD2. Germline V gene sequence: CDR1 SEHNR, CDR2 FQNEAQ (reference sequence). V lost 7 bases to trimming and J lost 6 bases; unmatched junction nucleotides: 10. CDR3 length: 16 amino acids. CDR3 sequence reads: CASTMRLAGGVDTQYF. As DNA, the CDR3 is TGTGCCAGCACCATGAGACTAGCGGGAGGTGTGGATACGCAGTATTTT.